This record covers a single T cell receptor beta chain. No antigen is known for it. The data derive from a study of post-analysis software for immune sequencing data. Per germline, CDR1 SGDLS and CDR2 YYNGEE. The CDR3 sequence is 16 residues long. V shed 0 bases and J shed 3 bases, with 15 bases lying between them. Carried by the TCR beta cDNA libraries were unique molecular identifiers. Starting from around 1 to 10 million T cells, the study yielded about 490,000 cDNA molecules. TCRdb processed the PCR reads anew with MiXCR; each CDR3 protein has one entry. Counted here are hundreds of thousands of distinct CDR3 sequences, around 27% occurring once; the ten biggest clones make up under 0.7%. Points from the study as a whole: The study found significantly lower normalized Chao1 diversity in multiple sclerosis patients than in controls. Elevated frequency relative to controls characterized several TRBV segments in patients, TRBV5-6, TRBV5-1 and TRBV20-1 among them.

The sequencing input was blood. The genes are TRBV9 and TRBJ1-1; D possibly corresponds to TRBD1 (5 bases). This clonotype was obtained from a girl aged 5 to 17 with multiple sclerosis. CDR3 DNA sequence: TGTGCCAGCAGCGTAGAGGGAGGACAAATAGACACTGAAGCTTTCTTT. Translated: CASSVEGGQIDTEAFF.